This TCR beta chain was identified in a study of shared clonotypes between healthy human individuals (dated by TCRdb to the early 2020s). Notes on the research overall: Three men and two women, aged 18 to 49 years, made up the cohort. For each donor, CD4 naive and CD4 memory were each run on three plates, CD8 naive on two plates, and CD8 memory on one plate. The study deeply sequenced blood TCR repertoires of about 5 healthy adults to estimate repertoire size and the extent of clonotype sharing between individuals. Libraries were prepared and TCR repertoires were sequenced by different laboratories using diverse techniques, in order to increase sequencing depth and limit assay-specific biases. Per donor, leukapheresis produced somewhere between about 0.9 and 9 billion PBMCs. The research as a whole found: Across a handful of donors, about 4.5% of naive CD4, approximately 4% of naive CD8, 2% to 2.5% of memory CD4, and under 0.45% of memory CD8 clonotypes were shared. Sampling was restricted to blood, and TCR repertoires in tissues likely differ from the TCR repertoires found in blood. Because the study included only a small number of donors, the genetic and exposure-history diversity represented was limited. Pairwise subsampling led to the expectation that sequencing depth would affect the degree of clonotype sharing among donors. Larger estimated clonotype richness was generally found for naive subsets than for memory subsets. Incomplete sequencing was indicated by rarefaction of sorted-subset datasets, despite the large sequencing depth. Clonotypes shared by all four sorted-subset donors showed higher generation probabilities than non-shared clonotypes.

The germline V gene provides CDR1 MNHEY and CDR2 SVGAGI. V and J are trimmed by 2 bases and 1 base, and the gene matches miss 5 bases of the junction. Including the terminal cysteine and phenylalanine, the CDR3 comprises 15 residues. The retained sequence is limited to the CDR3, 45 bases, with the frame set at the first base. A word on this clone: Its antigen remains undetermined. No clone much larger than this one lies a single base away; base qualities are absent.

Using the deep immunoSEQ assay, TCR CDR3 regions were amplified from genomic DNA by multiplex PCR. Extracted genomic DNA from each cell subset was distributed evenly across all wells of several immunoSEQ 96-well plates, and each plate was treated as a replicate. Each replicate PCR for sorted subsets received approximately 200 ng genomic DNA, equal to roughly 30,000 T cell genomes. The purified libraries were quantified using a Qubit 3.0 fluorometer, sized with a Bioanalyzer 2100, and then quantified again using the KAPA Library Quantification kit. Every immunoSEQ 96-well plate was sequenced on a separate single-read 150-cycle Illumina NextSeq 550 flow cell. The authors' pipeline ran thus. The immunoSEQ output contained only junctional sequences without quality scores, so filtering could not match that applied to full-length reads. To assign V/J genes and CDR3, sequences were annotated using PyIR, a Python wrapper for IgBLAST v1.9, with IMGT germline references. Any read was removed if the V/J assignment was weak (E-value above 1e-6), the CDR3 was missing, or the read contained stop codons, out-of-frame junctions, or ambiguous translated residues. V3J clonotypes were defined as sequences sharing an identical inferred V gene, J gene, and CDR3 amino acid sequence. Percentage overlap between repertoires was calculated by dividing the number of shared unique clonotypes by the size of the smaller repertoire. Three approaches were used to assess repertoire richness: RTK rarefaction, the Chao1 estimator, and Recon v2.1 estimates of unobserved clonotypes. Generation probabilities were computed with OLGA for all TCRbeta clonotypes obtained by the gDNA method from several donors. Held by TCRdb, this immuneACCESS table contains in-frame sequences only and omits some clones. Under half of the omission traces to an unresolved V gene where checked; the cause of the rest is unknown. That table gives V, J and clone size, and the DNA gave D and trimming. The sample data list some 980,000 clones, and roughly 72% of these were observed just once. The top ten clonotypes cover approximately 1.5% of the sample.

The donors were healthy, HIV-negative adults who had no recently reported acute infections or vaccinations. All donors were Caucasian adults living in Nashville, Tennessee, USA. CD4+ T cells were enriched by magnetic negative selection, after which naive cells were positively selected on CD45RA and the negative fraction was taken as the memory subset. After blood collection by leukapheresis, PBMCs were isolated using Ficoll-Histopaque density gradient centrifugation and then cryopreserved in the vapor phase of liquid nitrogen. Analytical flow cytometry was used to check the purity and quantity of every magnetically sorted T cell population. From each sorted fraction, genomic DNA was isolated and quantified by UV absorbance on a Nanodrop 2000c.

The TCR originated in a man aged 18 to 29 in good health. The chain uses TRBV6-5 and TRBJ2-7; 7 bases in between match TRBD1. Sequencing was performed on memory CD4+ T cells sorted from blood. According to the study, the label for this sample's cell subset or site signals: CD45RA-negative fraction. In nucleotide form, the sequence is TGTGCCAGCAGTTACCCGGGACAGAAGTCCTACGAGCAGTACTTC. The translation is CASSYPGQKSYEQYF.